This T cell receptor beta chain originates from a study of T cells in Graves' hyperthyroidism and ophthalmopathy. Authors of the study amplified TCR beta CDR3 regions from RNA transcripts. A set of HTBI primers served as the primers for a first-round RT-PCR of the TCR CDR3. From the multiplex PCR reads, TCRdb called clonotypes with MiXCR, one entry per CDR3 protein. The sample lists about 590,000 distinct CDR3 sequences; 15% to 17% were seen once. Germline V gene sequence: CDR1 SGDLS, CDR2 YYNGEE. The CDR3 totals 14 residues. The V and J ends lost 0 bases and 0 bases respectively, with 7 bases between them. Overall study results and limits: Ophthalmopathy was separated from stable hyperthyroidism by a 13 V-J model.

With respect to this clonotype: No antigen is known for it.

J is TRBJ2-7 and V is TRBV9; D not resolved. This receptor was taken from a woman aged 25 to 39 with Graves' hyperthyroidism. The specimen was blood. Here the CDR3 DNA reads TGTGCCAGCAGCGTAGACGTGAGCTCCTACGAGCAGTACTTC. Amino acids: CASSVDVSSYEQYF.